Following are 9 T cell receptor beta chains from one sample sequenced in a study of siplizumab effects on memory and regulatory T cells. Sequencing used immunoSEQ multiplex PCR; TCRdb keeps in-frame clones, though not all of them. The table lists about 120,000 clones, approximately 94% of them singletons, with roughly 1.8% in the top ten. Sequenced input: non-Treg CD4+ T cells sorted from blood. Every receptor here comes from a human donor in good health.

This clone came up once. The V call is TRBV7-9, the J call TRBJ2-7, with 7 bases fitting TRBD1. After removal of 5 bases from V and 2 bases from J, the junction contained 3 bases not matched to a gene. CDR3 length: 13 amino acids. Germline CDR1 is SEHNR and CDR2 is FQNEAQ (reference sequence). The CDR3 sequence is CASSRDSTYEQYF. The CDR3 DNA is TGTGCCAGCAGCAGGGACAGTACCTACGAGCAGTACTTC.

This chain joins TRBV9 and TRBJ1-2; 11 nucleotides align to TRBD1. With 0 bases clipped from V and 1 base from J, the junction kept 8 bases outside the gene matches. Germline CDR1 is SGDLS and CDR2 is YYNGEE. The CDR3 spans 18 residues. The CDR3 nucleotides are TGTGCCAGCAGCGTAGCCTCCGGGACAGGGGGAGTTAACTATGGCTACACCTTC. Its protein is CASSVASGTGGVNYGYTF. Full variable domain (remainder filled in from reference TRBV9 and TRBJ1-2): DSGVTQTPKHLITATGQRVTLRCSPRSGDLSVYWYQQSLDQGLQFLIQYYNGEERAKGNILERFSAQQFPDLHSELNLSSLELGDSALYFCASSVASGTGGVNYGYTFGSGTRLTVV.

The CDR3 DNA sequence: TGTGCCACCTCTTCCCGACAGGTCCAAGAGACCCAGTACTTC. The encoded protein is CATSSRQVQETQYF. The chain has TRBV10-3 and TRBJ2-5, with D possibly TRBD1 on 6 matching bases. Trimming removed 10 bases from V and 1 base from J, with 16 bases in between. The CDR3 has 14 residues. The germline gives CDR1 ENHRY, CDR2 SYGVKD.

Regarding this clone: This same CDR3 is encoded by further DNA sequences in the sample. This chain links TRBV5-1 with TRBJ1-2; tentative D call: TRBD1 (5 bases). Germline CDR1 SGHRS, CDR2 YFSETQ. The CDR3 has 15 amino acids. V lost 0 bases and J 2 bases, leaving 11 bases between the germline ends. This CDR3 reads CASSLGGTANYGYTF. CDR3 bases: TGCGCCAGCAGCTTGGGAGGGACGGCAAACTATGGCTACACCTTC.

The V and J genes are TRBV29-1 and TRBJ2-3; 7 nucleotides align to TRBD1. Germline CDR1 is SQVTM and CDR2 is ANQGSEA. J was trimmed by 5 bases and V by 4 bases; bases with no gene match: 9. The CDR3 extends over 14 amino acids. The CDR3 region has the DNA TGCAGCGTTGTAGGCAGGGGGTACGTAGATACGCAGTATTTT. Translated, it gives CSVVGRGYVDTQYF.

The chain couples TRBV7-2 to TRBJ1-6, with 8 positions matching TRBD1. Trimming cost V 2 bases and J 9 bases; bases outside gene matches: 9. Germline values: CDR1 SGHTA, CDR2 FQGNSA. The CDR3 is 16 amino acids. CDR3: CASSLTNRGIFSPLHF. The CDR3 nucleotides are TGTGCCAGCAGCTTAACTAACAGGGGGATCTTTTCACCCCTCCACTTT. The full variable domain, in which reference TRBV7-2 and TRBJ1-6 provide the parts outside the CDR3, is GAGVSQSPSNKVTEKGKDVELRCDPISGHTALYWYRQSLGQGLEFLIYFQGNSAPDKSGLPSDRFSAERTGGSVSTLTIQRTQQEDSAVYLCASSLTNRGIFSPLHFGNGTRLTVT.

The chain uses TRBV5-1 and TRBJ1-2, with D perhaps matching TRBD1 (6 bases). Germline assignment: CDR1 SGHRS and CDR2 YFSETQ. CDR3 length equals 12 residues. The V gene lost 4 bases and the J gene lost 9 bases, with 13 bases spanning the gap. This chain's CDR3 is CASSDNRDSYTF. DNA for the CDR3: TGCGCCAGCAGCGATAACAGGGATAGCTACACCTTC.

The rearrangement joins TRBV19 to TRBJ1-3, with D tentatively TRBD1 (5 bases). Germline V gene data show CDR1 as LNHDA and CDR2 as SQIVND (reference sequence). The CDR3 is made up of 16 amino acids. V shed 7 bases and J shed 0 bases, with 16 bases lying between them. The CDR3 spells CASTPLGVPSGNTIYF. The CDR3 DNA reads TGTGCCAGTACCCCCCTAGGGGTCCCCTCTGGAAACACCATATATTTT.

DNA of the CDR3: TGTGCCAGCAGTGTCGACGGAAGAGAGACCCAGTACTTC. Its protein product is CASSVDGRETQYF. The chain joins TRBV2 to TRBJ2-5; D uncertain. This CDR3 region has 13 residues. The V end lost 4 bases, the J end lost 4 bases, and 10 bases lay between the germline ends. From germline, CDR1 is SNHLY and CDR2 FYNNEI.